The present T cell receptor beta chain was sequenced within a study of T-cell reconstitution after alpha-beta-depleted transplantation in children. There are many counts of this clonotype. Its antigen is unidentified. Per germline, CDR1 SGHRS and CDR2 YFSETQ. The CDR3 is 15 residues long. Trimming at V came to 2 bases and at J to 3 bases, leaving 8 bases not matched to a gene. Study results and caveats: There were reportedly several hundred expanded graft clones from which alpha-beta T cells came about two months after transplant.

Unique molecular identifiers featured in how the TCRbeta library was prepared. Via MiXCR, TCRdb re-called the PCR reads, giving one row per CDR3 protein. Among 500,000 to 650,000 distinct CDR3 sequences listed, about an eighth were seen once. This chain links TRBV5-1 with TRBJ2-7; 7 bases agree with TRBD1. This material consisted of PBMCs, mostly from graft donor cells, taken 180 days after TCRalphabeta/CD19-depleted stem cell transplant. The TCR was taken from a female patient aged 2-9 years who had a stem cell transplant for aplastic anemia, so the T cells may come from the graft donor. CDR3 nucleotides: TGCGCCAGCAGCTTATCCCGGGACAGATTCTACGAGCAGTACTTC. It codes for CASSLSRDRFYEQYF.